The 7 T cell receptor beta chains below all came from one sample that was sequenced in a study of CD8 T cells in ankylosing spondylitis. TCRdb reanalysed the 5' RACE reads using MiXCR and keeps one entry per CDR3 protein. In the table there are fewer than 250,000 distinct CDR3 sequences, approximately 16% of which are singletons. Their cognate antigens are unknown. General study points: Characteristic, it appeared, of ankylosing spondylitis blood was a TCR beta motif of roughly eight highly homologous variants.

The sequenced material came from blood, either unsorted or a sorted T cell fraction (not recorded which). The receptor source for this set is a male donor with ankylosing spondylitis.

On this clonotype: Germline and junction disagree at one end, which may indicate a read error. The genes are TRBV12-3 or TRBV12-4 and TRBJ1-1; no firm D call. CDR3 length equals 9 residues. The CDR3 loop is CASSQDVPF. DNA for the CDR3: TGTGCCAGCAGCCAGGACGTACCCTTT.

The chain recombines TRBV29-1 with TRBJ2-1, with TRBD1 matching over 9 bases. V shed 3 bases and J 6 bases; nucleotides not matched to a gene: 3. Germline V gene data show CDR1 as SQVTM and CDR2 as ANQGSEA. The CDR3 is 13 residues long. This chain's CDR3 is CSVDLTGGNEQFF. The CDR3 bases are TGCAGCGTTGACTTGACAGGGGGCAATGAGCAGTTCTTC.

The rearrangement uses TRBV4-3 and TRBJ2-7; D gene ambiguous. There are 15 residues in the CDR3. The V end was cut by 0 bases, the J end by 2 bases, with 11 bases between. Per the germline V gene, CDR1 is LGHNA and CDR2 is YSLEER. The CDR3 DNA reads TGCGCCAGCAGCCAAGATCGGCACTTTGCCTACGAGCAGTACTTC. Translated: CASSQDRHFAYEQYF.

This clonotype was detected only a few times. The J gene is TRBJ2-5, the V gene TRBV9; TRBD2 matches at 8 bases. Germline V CDR1 and CDR2: SGDLS, YYNGEE. The V segment lost 4 bases and the J segment 5 bases; nucleotides outside the gene matches: 13. CDR3 size: 16 residues. The CDR3 DNA is TGTGCCAGCAGCCCCGGGGTAGCGGGAAACGGGGAGACCCAGTACTTC. Amino acids: CASSPGVAGNGETQYF.

This clonotype was detected a few times. V usage is TRBV11-1 and J usage is TRBJ2-7; 10 nucleotides align to TRBD2. Looked up from germline, CDR1 is SGHAT and CDR2 is FQDESV (reference sequence). CDR3 size: 15 residues. V lost 3 bases and J lost 4; bases outside the gene matches: 6. CDR3 sequence: CASSFTSGVGYEQYF. DNA of the CDR3: TGTGCCAGCAGCTTCACTAGCGGGGTAGGGTACGAGCAGTACTTC.

This clonotype was seen a few times. CDR3: CASSLYSGNYEQYF. CDR3 nucleotides: TGTGCCAGCAGCTTATACTCAGGGAACTACGAGCAGTACTTC. J is TRBJ2-7 and V is TRBV7-3; D may be TRBD1 (5 bases). This CDR3 has 14 residues. V shed 2 bases and J shed 3 bases, with 11 bases lying between them. In germline, CDR1 is SGHTA, CDR2 FQGTGA.

The CDR3 protein is CASSLGRGDYYEQYF. The DNA of the CDR3 is TGCGCCAGCAGCTTGGGGCGGGGAGACTACTACGAGCAGTACTTC. This rearrangement joins TRBV5-1 to TRBJ2-7; possibly TRBD2 for D (6 bases). The CDR3 has 15 amino acids. V gave up 0 bases and J gave up 3 bases, with 13 bases separating them. Germline V CDR1 and CDR2: SGHRS, YFSETQ.